The sequence of this TCR beta chain was determined in a study of blood T cells in healthy people across ages. A J-beta primer mix and a sample-barcoded 5' primer were used in a second PCR of roughly 7 to 12 cycles. The template-switch adaptor was a 5' adaptor with 12 random nucleotides. It tagged each cDNA molecule. TCRdb re-derived calls from the 5' RACE reads in MiXCR, one entry per CDR3 protein. This sample has 600,000 or so distinct CDR3 sequences, with 40% to 55% found just once. CDR1 SGHTA and CDR2 FQGTGA come from the germline V gene. V was trimmed by 5 bases and J by 2 bases, leaving 12 bases between them. The CDR3 consists of 14 residues. The individuals who served as donors were healthy Caucasians living in Russia, aged roughly 6 to 90. Each sample provided at least 6 micrograms of extracted total RNA. This clonotype was recorded a few times. Its antigen is unknown. Study-wide points: Long-lived and aged donors differed, with more naive CD4+ cells and higher diversity in the long-lived.

Sequencing was done on a sample of blood. The sequence derives from a man aged 80 or over in good health. This sequence joins TRBV7-3 and TRBJ2-5; D is perhaps TRBD2 (5 bases). CDR3 nucleotides: TGTGCCAGCAGCAAACTAGGAACACAAGAGACCCAGTACTTC. The encoded protein is CASSKLGTQETQYF.